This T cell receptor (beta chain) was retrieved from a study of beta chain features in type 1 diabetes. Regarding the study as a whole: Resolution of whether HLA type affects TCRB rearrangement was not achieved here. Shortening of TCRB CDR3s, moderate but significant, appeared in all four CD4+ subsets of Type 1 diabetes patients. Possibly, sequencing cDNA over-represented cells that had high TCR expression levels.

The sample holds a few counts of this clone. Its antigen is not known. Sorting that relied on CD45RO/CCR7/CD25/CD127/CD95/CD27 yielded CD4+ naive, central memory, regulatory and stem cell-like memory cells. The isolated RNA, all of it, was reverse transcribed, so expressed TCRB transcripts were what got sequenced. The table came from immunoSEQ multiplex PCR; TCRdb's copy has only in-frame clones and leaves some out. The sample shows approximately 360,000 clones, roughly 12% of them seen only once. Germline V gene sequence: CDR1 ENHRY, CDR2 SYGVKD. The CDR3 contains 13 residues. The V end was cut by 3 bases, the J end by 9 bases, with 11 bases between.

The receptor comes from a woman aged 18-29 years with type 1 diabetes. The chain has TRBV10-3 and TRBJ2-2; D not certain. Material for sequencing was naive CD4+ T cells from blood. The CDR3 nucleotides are TGTGCCATCAGTGAATTTATGGGCCGGGAGCTGTTTTTT. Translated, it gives CAISEFMGRELFF.